The 21 T cell receptor beta chains below all came from one sample that was sequenced in a study of T cell repertoires in ileal Crohn's disease. Repertoires were generated with immunoSEQ multiplex PCR, while TCRdb's copy carries only in-frame clones and drops some. The top ten clones hold around 10% of a sample with some 2,000 clones, approximately 88% of them seen once. Time point described: proximal margin of the surgical specimen (macroscopically non-inflamed). Sequenced material: ileal tissue. These receptor sequences come from an adult with Crohn's disease.

The chain links TRBV18 to TRBJ2-3; 7 bases line up with TRBD1. This CDR3 contains 14 residues. V lost 4 bases and J lost 3; bases outside the gene matches: 4. Germline V lookup: CDR1 KGHSH, CDR2 LQKENI. The CDR3 reads CASSQQGRTDTQYF. Written as DNA, the CDR3 is TGTGCCAGCTCACAACAGGGGCGAACAGATACGCAGTATTTT.

The rearrangement uses TRBV7-2 and TRBJ2-6; D gene uncertain. Trimming removed 5 bases at V and 5 bases at J, with 22 bases between. Per the germline V gene, CDR1 is SGHTA and CDR2 is FQGNSA. The length of the CDR3 is 18 residues. The CDR3 nucleotides read TGTGCCAGCAGCAGACCTTGGAGACGACAAAGTCGGGCCAACGTCCTGACTTTC. Translation: CASSRPWRRQSRANVLTF.

This clone came up once. J is TRBJ2-5 and V is TRBV9; perhaps TRBD1 as D (7 bases). The V gene lost 0 bases and the J gene lost 6 bases, with 18 bases spanning the gap. Germline CDR1 is SGDLS and CDR2 is YYNGEE. The CDR3 has 16 amino acids. The CDR3 sequence: CASSVEVGGGTKTQYF. For the CDR3, the DNA is TGTGCCAGCAGCGTAGAAGTAGGGGGCGGGACAAAGACCCAGTACTTC.

The rearrangement links TRBV29-1 to TRBJ2-3, with D maybe TRBD2 (5 bases). The V gene's germline CDR1 is SQVTM and CDR2 ANQGSEA. Trimming removed 3 bases at V and 1 base at J, with 23 bases between. The CDR3 extends over 18 amino acids. The CDR3 sequence is CSVETYLSSVGRTDTQYF. CDR3 bases: TGCAGCGTTGAGACCTATCTAAGTAGCGTCGGGCGCACAGATACGCAGTATTTT.

The chain has TRBV4-2 and TRBJ2-3; TRBD2 agrees at 11 bases. V dropped 4 bases and J dropped 0; count of bases not matched to a gene: 21. The CDR3 spans 22 residues. CDR1 and CDR2 (germline): LGHNA, YNFKEQ. The CDR3 DNA sequence: TGTGCCAGCAGCCCAGGACTAGCGGGCACTTCTCACGCTAAAACTAGCACAGATACGCAGTATTTT. It encodes CASSPGLAGTSHAKTSTDTQYF.

The V gene is TRBV7-8, the J gene TRBJ1-1; D uncertain. Germline V gives CDR1 SGHVS, CDR2 FQNEAQ. The CDR3 is made up of 13 amino acids. Trimming took 7 bases from V and 1 from J, leaving 10 bases between them. CDR3 loop: CASTTGRNTEAFF. CDR3 sequence (DNA): TGTGCCAGCACCACCGGGCGGAACACTGAAGCTTTCTTT.

The chain is built from TRBV5-1 and TRBJ1-1; D possibly corresponds to TRBD1 (5 bases). This CDR3 spans 15 amino acids. From germline, CDR1 is SGHRS and CDR2 YFSETQ. Trimming pared 5 bases from V and 6 bases from J, leaving 20 bases between. The CDR3 reads CASRGGSQGNAEAFF. Here the CDR3 DNA reads TGCGCCAGCAGAGGAGGATCCCAGGGTAACGCTGAAGCTTTCTTT. Together with reference TRBV5-1 and TRBJ1-1, the CDR3 gives the full variable domain: KAGVTQTPRYLIKTRGQQVTLSCSPISGHRSVSWYQQTPGQGLQFLFEYFSETQRNKGNFPGRFSGRQFSNSRSEMNVSTLELGDSALYLCASRGGSQGNAEAFFGQGTRLTVV.

The J gene is TRBJ2-7, the V gene TRBV9; D possibly matches TRBD1 or TRBD2 (6 bases each). Trimming pared 1 base from V and 6 bases from J, leaving 14 bases between. Looked up from germline, CDR1 is SGDLS and CDR2 is YYNGEE. This CDR3 spans 14 amino acids. The CDR3 DNA follows: TGTGCCAGCAGCGTATATTCCGGGGGCGGCGAGCAGTACTTC. This translates into CASSVYSGGGEQYF.

V is TRBV11-2 and J is TRBJ1-4, with TRBD1 as a possible D gene (6 bases). The V gene lost 5 bases and the J gene lost 0 bases, with 16 bases spanning the gap. The CDR3 is 17 amino acids. The germline V gene encodes CDR1 SGHAT and CDR2 FQNNGV. The DNA for the CDR3 is TGTGCCAGCAGCCCCTCCTGGAGGGGGGCAACTAATGAAAAACTGTTTTTT. Amino acid sequence: CASSPSWRGATNEKLFF.

The chain carries TRBV7-9 and TRBJ1-2; TRBD1 agrees at 8 bases. This CDR3 region has 15 residues. V lost 6 bases to trimming and J lost 5 bases; unmatched junction nucleotides: 11. Germline values: CDR1 SEHNR, CDR2 FQNEAQ (reference sequence). This chain's CDR3 is CASRPGTGHFYGYTF. In nucleotides, the CDR3 is TGTGCCAGCAGACCAGGGACAGGTCATTTTTATGGCTACACCTTC.

The J gene is TRBJ1-4, the V gene TRBV30; maybe TRBD1 (6 bases). Trimming removed 5 bases from V and 4 bases from J, with 11 bases in between. In germline, CDR1 is GTSNPN, CDR2 SVGIG (reference sequence). This CDR3 is built from 13 residues. The CDR3 loop is CAWSDSLNEKLFF. The CDR3 DNA is TGTGCCTGGTCGGACAGCCTTAATGAAAAACTGTTTTTT. The full variable domain, with the rest looked up from reference TRBV30 and TRBJ1-4, is SQTIHQWPATLVQPVGSPLSLECTVEGTSNPNLYWYRQAAGRGLQLLFYSVGIGQISSEVPQNLSASRPQDRQFILSSKKLLLSDSGFYLCAWSDSLNEKLFFGSGTQLSVL.

The chain recombines TRBV4-1 with TRBJ2-3; D is ambiguous. V was clipped by 0 bases and J by 0 bases, with 10 bases between them. CDR1 and CDR2 (germline): MGHRA, YSYEKL. The CDR3 loop spans 16 amino acids. The CDR3 sequence is CASSQERGSSTDTQYF. CDR3 coding DNA: TGCGCCAGCAGCCAAGAGCGTGGTAGCAGCACAGATACGCAGTATTTT.

The rearrangement joins TRBV7-2 to TRBJ2-3; D uncertain. Trimming pared 7 bases from V and 2 bases from J, leaving 10 bases between. Germline values: CDR1 SGHTA, CDR2 FQGNSA. This CDR3 is built from 13 residues. The CDR3 protein is CASTEPATDTQYF. The CDR3 DNA is TGTGCCAGCACCGAACCGGCCACAGATACGCAGTATTTT.

The V and J genes are TRBV7-3 and TRBJ2-3; a possible D gene is TRBD2 (6 bases). Germline assignment: CDR1 SGHTA and CDR2 FQGTGA. Between the trimmed V and J ends, which lost 0 bases and 3 bases, there was a span of 10 bases. This CDR3 contains 15 residues. CDR3 region: CASSLTVRETDTQYF. DNA for the CDR3: TGTGCCAGCAGCTTAACAGTCCGGGAGACAGATACGCAGTATTTT. The variable domain in full, with the rest retrieved from reference TRBV7-3 and TRBJ2-3, is GAGVSQTPSNKVTEKGKYVELRCDPISGHTALYWYRQSLGQGPEFLIYFQGTGAADDSGLPNDRFFAVRPEGSVSTLKIQRTERGDSAVYLCASSLTVRETDTQYFGPGTRLTVL.

The chain carries TRBV11-2 and TRBJ2-3; no firm D call. V lost 1 base and J 0 bases, leaving 5 bases between the germline ends. The CDR3 length is 14 residues. The germline gives CDR1 SGHAT, CDR2 FQNNGV. CDR3 DNA sequence: TGTGCCAGCAGCTTAGGGCTTAGCACAGATACGCAGTATTTT. Its protein product is CASSLGLSTDTQYF.

The V gene is TRBV7-2, the J gene TRBJ2-3; 7 bases align to TRBD2. Trimming at V came to 1 base and at J to 4 bases, leaving 14 bases not matched to a gene. The CDR3 runs 18 residues. Per germline, CDR1 SGHTA and CDR2 FQGNSA. Written as DNA, the CDR3 is TGTGCCAGCAGCTTAGGGTTTGGAGGCGGGCTAGCGGCAGATACGCAGTATTTT. It translates to CASSLGFGGGLAADTQYF.

This clone was recorded once. This rearrangement joins TRBV7-2 to TRBJ1-1; TRBD1 matches at 8 bases. The CDR3 consists of 15 residues. V was pared by 3 bases and J by 1 base, with 4 bases of the junction left unmatched. Germline loops: CDR1 SGHTA, CDR2 FQGNSA. CDR3 residues: CASSFSGTGNTEAFF. The CDR3 nucleotides are TGTGCCAGCAGCTTTTCCGGGACAGGGAACACTGAAGCTTTCTTT.

The gene calls are TRBV5-4 and TRBJ1-2; maybe TRBD1 (6 bases). There are 14 residues in the CDR3. V was clipped by 0 bases and J by 4 bases, with 10 bases between them. Germline loops: CDR1 SGHNT, CDR2 YYREEE (reference sequence). This CDR3 reads CASSLGTALYGYTF. The CDR3 region has the DNA TGTGCCAGCAGCTTGGGGACAGCCCTCTATGGCTACACCTTC.

The chain uses TRBV29-1 and TRBJ1-3, with D maybe TRBD1 (6 bases). Per the germline V gene, CDR1 is SQVTM and CDR2 is ANQGSEA. V was trimmed by 4 bases and J by 3 bases, leaving 13 bases between them. The CDR3 runs 14 residues. CDR3 DNA sequence: TGCAGCGTTGGGATGGACAGCGGTGGAAACACCATATATTTT. Amino acid sequence: CSVGMDSGGNTIYF.

The chain joins TRBV11-2 to TRBJ1-3; D gene uncertain. Germline CDR1 SGHAT, CDR2 FQNNGV. The CDR3 covers 13 residues. The V and J ends lost 5 bases and 11 bases respectively, with 16 bases between them. CDR3 in amino acids: CASSQEDRSPIYF. The CDR3 bases are TGTGCCAGCAGCCAGGAGGACCGAAGCCCCATATATTTT.

V usage is TRBV11-2 and J usage is TRBJ2-1; D remains ambiguous. Germline-derived CDR1 and CDR2 are SGHAT and FQNNGV. Trimming shortened V by 0 bases and J by 7 bases, and 7 bases separated the two germline ends. The CDR3 has 13 residues. The DNA for the CDR3 is TGTGCCAGCAGCTTAGATCGAGTTAATGAGCAGTTCTTC. Protein: CASSLDRVNEQFF.